The present T cell receptor beta chain was sequenced within a study of T cells in Graves' hyperthyroidism and ophthalmopathy. In its sample, this clonotype was seen many times. The antigen remains unidentified. No DNA is shown, since the ends of the CDR3 on it are uncertain; the CDR3 is the one TCRdb lists. Including both end residues, the CDR3 is 17 amino acids long. Germline CDR1 is LGHNT and CDR2 is FRNRAP. Blood sampling occurred at first hyperthyroidism diagnosis, ahead of any ophthalmopathy symptoms. Notes on the study in general: In blood, most of the thyroid clonotypes expanded above 0.001 were also present.

The investigators amplified TCR beta CDR3 regions from RNA transcripts. First-round RT-PCR with HTBI primers amplified the TCR CDR3 region. TCRdb redid the calling of the multiplex PCR reads with MiXCR, one entry per CDR3 protein. This sample carries roughly 500,000 distinct CDR3 sequences, 14% of them seen once, and the ten largest clones take almost 6%. The rearrangement links TRBV12-5 to TRBJ2-1; the table's D call TRBD2 went unverified against the DNA. This clonotype was sampled from a woman in her twenties or thirties with Graves' hyperthyroidism that later progressed to Graves' ophthalmopathy. Material for sequencing was blood. CDR3 protein: CASGLGTGGREYNEQFF.